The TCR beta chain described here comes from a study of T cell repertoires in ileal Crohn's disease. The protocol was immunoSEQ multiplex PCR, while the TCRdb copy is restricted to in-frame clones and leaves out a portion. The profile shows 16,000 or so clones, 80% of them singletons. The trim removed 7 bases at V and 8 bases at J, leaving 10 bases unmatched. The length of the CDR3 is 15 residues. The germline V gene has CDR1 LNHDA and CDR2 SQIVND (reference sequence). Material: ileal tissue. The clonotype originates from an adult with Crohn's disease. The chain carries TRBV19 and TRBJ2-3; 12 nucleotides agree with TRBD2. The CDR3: CASNPTSGGVGTQYF. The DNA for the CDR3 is TGTGCCAGTAACCCGACTAGCGGGGGCGTCGGTACGCAGTATTTT.